One sample yielded the 23 T cell receptor beta chains listed below, sequenced in a study of OX40 agonist ivuxolimab in advanced cancers. Clones were sequenced by immunoSEQ multiplex PCR, and TCRdb holds only the in-frame ones, with some missing. The sample records under 80,000 clones, about 89% being singletons. This specimen was CD4+ or CD8+ T cells sorted from blood, taken in a trial of the OX40 agonist ivuxolimab. The origin of the receptors is an adult with an advanced solid tumor such as melanoma, head and neck, liver or kidney cancer.

The chain combines TRBV30 with TRBJ1-2; D call uncertain. This CDR3 spans 14 amino acids. Looked up from germline, CDR1 is GTSNPN and CDR2 is SVGIG (reference sequence). The V gene lost 0 bases and the J gene lost 4 bases, with 12 bases spanning the gap. The CDR3 is CAWSVNSGIYGYTF. The CDR3 DNA sequence: TGTGCCTGGAGTGTAAACAGCGGGATCTATGGCTACACCTTC.

The genes are TRBV4-1 and TRBJ2-1, with D perhaps given as TRBD1 or TRBD2 (5 bases each). CDR3 length equals 13 residues. Between the trimmed V and J ends, which lost 7 bases and 6 bases, there was a span of 13 bases. Germline V gene data show CDR1 as MGHRA and CDR2 as YSYEKL. The CDR3 spells CASKRHGGNEQFF. CDR3 in DNA: TGCGCCAGCAAACGGCATGGGGGCAATGAGCAGTTCTTC.

The chain links TRBV19 to TRBJ1-5; possible D gene TRBD1, 6 bases. In germline, CDR1 is LNHDA, CDR2 SQIVND (reference sequence). Trimming stripped 6 bases from V and 1 base from J, with 13 bases between. The CDR3 runs to 15 residues. The CDR3 reads CASSALDRSNQPQHF. Here the CDR3 DNA reads TGTGCCAGTAGCGCCCTTGACAGGAGCAATCAGCCCCAGCATTTT. The full variable domain, its missing parts supplied by reference TRBV19 and TRBJ1-5, is DGGITQSPKYLFRKEGQNVTLSCEQNLNHDAMYWYRQDPGQGLRLIYYSQIVNDFQKGDIAEGYSVSREKKESFPLTVTSAQKNPTAFYLCASSALDRSNQPQHFGDGTRLSIL.

The chain couples TRBV27 to TRBJ2-3, with 9 bases aligning to TRBD2. The germline V gene encodes CDR1 MNHEY and CDR2 SMNVEV (reference sequence). This CDR3 has 15 residues. J was trimmed by 2 bases and V by 6 bases; bases with no gene match: 6. CDR3 nucleotides: TGTGCCAGCAGGACTAGCGGAGGGCCCACAGATACGCAGTATTTT. It yields the protein CASRTSGGPTDTQYF.

V usage is TRBV28 and J usage is TRBJ1-5; D not certain. Germline CDR1 is MDHEN and CDR2 is SYDVKM. The CDR3 contains 15 residues. Between the trimmed V and J ends, which lost 2 bases and 7 bases, there was a span of 15 bases. CDR3 bases: TGTGCCAGCAGTTTAGCATTGAGGGTCGGACAGCCCCAGCATTTT. As protein: CASSLALRVGQPQHF.

This clone was seen a handful of times. The DNA of the CDR3 is TGTGCCAGCAGTTCGGACAAGAACACTGAAGCTTTCTTT. This sequence encodes CASSSDKNTEAFF. The rearrangement uses TRBV6-4 and TRBJ1-1, with D tentatively TRBD1 (5 bases). V was trimmed by 5 bases and J by 1 base, leaving 8 bases between them. Germline V gene data show CDR1 as MRHNA and CDR2 as SNTAGT. The CDR3 spans 13 residues.

This rearrangement joins TRBV28 to TRBJ2-4; D perhaps matches TRBD1 (5 bases). This CDR3 comprises 15 residues. V gave up 3 bases and J gave up 7 bases, with 16 bases separating them. Germline assignment: CDR1 MDHEN and CDR2 SYDVKM. The CDR3 region is CASSFRTGRVNIQYF. The CDR3 bases are TGTGCCAGCAGTTTTCGCACGGGCAGGGTGAACATTCAGTACTTC.

This chain joins TRBV6-1 and TRBJ1-6; D not certain. The V end was cut by 2 bases, the J end by 16 bases, with 15 bases between. The length of the CDR3 is 13 residues. Looked up from germline, CDR1 is MNHNS and CDR2 is SASEGT. The CDR3 DNA reads TGTGCCAGCAGTGAATGGCTGGGCTTGGGGCTCCACTTT. Translated: CASSEWLGLGLHF.

The chain links TRBV27 to TRBJ2-6, with D tentatively TRBD1 (5 bases). V dropped 7 bases and J dropped 1 base, with 14 bases sitting between them. Germline CDR1 MNHEY, CDR2 SMNVEV (reference sequence). The CDR3 is made up of 16 amino acids. CDR3 sequence reads: CASTHKGVSGANVLTF. For the CDR3, the DNA is TGTGCCAGCACTCATAAAGGGGTGTCTGGGGCCAACGTCCTGACTTTC.

The chain employs TRBV29-1 and TRBJ2-3; 7 bases are a match to TRBD2. The CDR3 runs 16 residues. Germline CDR1 and CDR2: SQVTM and ANQGSEA. V lost 6 bases and J lost 3; bases outside the gene matches: 15. As DNA, the CDR3 is TGCAGCGTGACCCGAGGGAGCGGGGTGGTTACAGATACGCAGTATTTT. Encoded protein: CSVTRGSGVVTDTQYF.

This clone has just a few counts. The chain uses TRBV27 and TRBJ2-3, with TRBD2 matching 9 bases. Germline lookup yields CDR1 MNHEY and CDR2 SMNVEV (reference sequence). The J segment lost 4 bases and the V segment lost 5 bases, leaving 10 bases of the junction unmatched. The CDR3 is 16 residues long. The CDR3 sequence: CASSPLAGPGADTQYF. The CDR3 nucleotides read TGTGCCAGCAGTCCTCTAGCGGGACCTGGGGCAGATACGCAGTATTTT.

The chain uses TRBV19 and TRBJ2-7; TRBD2 aligns across 13 bases. After removal of 5 bases from V and 3 bases from J, the junction contained 7 bases not matched to a gene. CDR1 is LNHDA and CDR2 is SQIVND in the germline V gene (reference sequence). The CDR3 is made up of 16 amino acids. The CDR3 coding sequence is TGTGCCAGTAGTCCCAGGACTAGCGGGAGCTTCTACGAGCAGTACTTC. It specifies CASSPRTSGSFYEQYF.

This clone was found a few times. CDR3 nucleotide sequence: TGTGCCAGCAGCCTGGGGACGGCCTCCTATAATTCACCCCTCCACTTT. It specifies CASSLGTASYNSPLHF. The chain uses TRBV7-6 and TRBJ1-6, with D perhaps TRBD1 (5 bases). V lost 5 bases and J lost 0, with 11 bases in between. The CDR3 spans 16 residues. Germline V gene data show CDR1 as SGHVS and CDR2 as FNYEAQ.

The chain recombines TRBV15 with TRBJ1-3; D is undetermined. V was pared by 1 base and J by 2 bases, with 30 bases between. CDR1 is LNHNV and CDR2 is YYDKDF in the germline V gene (reference sequence). The CDR3 runs 22 residues. CDR3 nucleotides: TGTGCCACCAGCAGAGGTCGTGGCGGAAGGAAACGAGAACACACCCCTGGAAACACCATATATTTT. Its protein product is CATSRGRGGRKREHTPGNTIYF.

This chain links TRBV7-2 with TRBJ2-7; the match to TRBD2 covers 8 bases. V lost 5 bases and J lost 3; bases outside the gene matches: 3. This CDR3 spans 13 amino acids. Per germline, CDR1 SGHTA and CDR2 FQGNSA. CDR3: CASSPAGGYEQYF. The CDR3, as DNA: TGTGCCAGCAGCCCGGCGGGGGGCTACGAGCAGTACTTC.

The chain employs TRBV7-2 and TRBJ2-1, with 8 bases that match TRBD2. This CDR3 spans 15 amino acids. V was pared by 3 bases and J by 5 bases, with 6 bases of the junction left unmatched. Germline lookup yields CDR1 SGHTA and CDR2 FQGNSA. CDR3 sequence: CASSLDGRGDNEQFF. CDR3 bases: TGTGCCAGCAGCTTGGACGGGAGGGGTGACAATGAGCAGTTCTTC.

The J gene is TRBJ2-1, the V gene TRBV19, with D hard to call. The CDR3 covers 13 residues. The germline CDR1 and CDR2 sequences are LNHDA and SQIVND (reference sequence). Trimming stripped 1 base from V and 6 bases from J, with 7 bases between. The DNA of the CDR3 is TGTGCCAGTAGTATAGTGAGCGCCAATGAGCAGTTCTTC. The encoded protein is CASSIVSANEQFF.

The V gene is TRBV7-2, the J gene TRBJ2-3; no clear D. Germline V gene sequence: CDR1 SGHTA, CDR2 FQGNSA. Trimming removed 1 base at V and 1 base at J, with 9 bases between. The length of the CDR3 is 15 residues. The CDR3 is CASSLGLGGTDTQYF. The CDR3 DNA is TGTGCCAGCAGCTTAGGATTAGGCGGCACAGATACGCAGTATTTT. Full variable domain (outside the CDR3, taken from reference TRBV7-2 and TRBJ2-3): GAGVSQSPSNKVTEKGKDVELRCDPISGHTALYWYRQSLGQGLEFLIYFQGNSAPDKSGLPSDRFSAERTGGSVSTLTIQRTQQEDSAVYLCASSLGLGGTDTQYFGPGTRLTVL.

This clone has just a few counts. The CDR3 here is CAWSARTGVNSPLHF. The CDR3 region has the DNA TGTGCCTGGAGTGCCCGGACGGGGGTTAATTCACCCCTCCACTTT. The chain is built from TRBV30 and TRBJ1-6; weak D call: TRBD1 (5 bases). The V and J ends lost 1 base and 6 bases respectively, with 13 bases between them. CDR3 length: 15 amino acids. Germline-derived CDR1 and CDR2 are GTSNPN and SVGIG (reference sequence). Full variable domain (rest looked up from reference TRBV30 and TRBJ1-6): SQTIHQWPATLVQPVGSPLSLECTVEGTSNPNLYWYRQAAGRGLQLLFYSVGIGQISSEVPQNLSASRPQDRQFILSSKKLLLSDSGFYLCAWSARTGVNSPLHFGNGTRLTVT.

The V call is TRBV19, the J call TRBJ1-6; D is unclear. The CDR3 extends over 15 amino acids. Trimming left V 5 bases short and J 7 bases short, with 15 bases between. CDR1 is LNHDA, CDR2 SQIVND, per germline (reference sequence). The CDR3 region has the DNA TGTGCCAGTAGTCCGAACCGGAACCCAAATTCACCCCTCCACTTT. Translation gives CASSPNRNPNSPLHF.

V gene TRBV4-3 combines with J gene TRBJ2-3; 8 positions agree with TRBD2. The CDR3 spans 15 residues. Per germline, CDR1 LGHNA and CDR2 YSLEER. With 5 bases clipped from V and 2 bases from J, the junction kept 6 bases outside the gene matches. CDR3 amino acids: CASSLNSGDTDTQYF. The CDR3 DNA follows: TGCGCCAGCAGCTTGAATAGCGGGGACACAGATACGCAGTATTTT.

This clone was seen a handful of times. The CDR3 region is CASSNLPAGVQSGNTIYF. The CDR3 DNA follows: TGTGCCAGTAGTAACCTTCCCGCTGGGGTTCAATCTGGAAACACCATATATTTT. J is TRBJ1-3 and V is TRBV19; no reliable D call. The CDR3 consists of 18 residues. Between the trimmed V and J ends, which lost 4 bases and 1 base, there was a span of 20 bases. The germline V gene has CDR1 LNHDA and CDR2 SQIVND (reference sequence). Full variable domain (outside the CDR3, taken from reference TRBV19 and TRBJ1-3): DGGITQSPKYLFRKEGQNVTLSCEQNLNHDAMYWYRQDPGQGLRLIYYSQIVNDFQKGDIAEGYSVSREKKESFPLTVTSAQKNPTAFYLCASSNLPAGVQSGNTIYFGEGSWLTVV.

This chain connects TRBV29-1 to TRBJ2-1; D is unclear. The CDR3 runs 12 residues. CDR1 is SQVTM, CDR2 ANQGSEA, per germline. V shed 4 bases and J shed 8 bases, with 12 bases lying between them. CDR3: CSVGRSSDEQFF. CDR3 coding DNA: TGCAGCGTTGGGAGATCAAGCGATGAGCAGTTCTTC.